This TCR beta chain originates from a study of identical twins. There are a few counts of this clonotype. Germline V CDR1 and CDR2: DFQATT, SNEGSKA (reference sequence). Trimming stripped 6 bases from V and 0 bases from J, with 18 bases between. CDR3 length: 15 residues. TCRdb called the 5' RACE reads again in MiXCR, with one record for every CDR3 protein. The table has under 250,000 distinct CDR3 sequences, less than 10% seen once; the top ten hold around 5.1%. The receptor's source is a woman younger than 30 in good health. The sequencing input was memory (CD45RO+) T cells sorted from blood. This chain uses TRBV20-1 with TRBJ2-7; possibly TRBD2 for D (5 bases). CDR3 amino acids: CSANPYGRGSYEQYF. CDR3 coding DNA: TGCAGTGCGAATCCTTATGGGAGAGGCTCCTACGAGCAGTACTTC.